A selection of T cell receptor beta chains follows, all from one sample in a study of cytomegalovirus exposure and HLA in healthy donors. The table came from immunoSEQ multiplex PCR; TCRdb's copy has only in-frame clones and leaves some out. The sample has 120,000 or so clones; over 75% are singletons. Sequencing used PBMCs. The receptors come from a woman aged 25 to 39 in good health and CMV-seronegative. Each CDR3 is given with its conserved first and last residue. Fields, in order: V gene, D gene, J gene, clone size, CDR3 DNA, CDR3 protein. A D gene is named only where the DNA matches it firmly. Expanded clones get a size class; other rows say once, few or many, or leave the size out.

TRBV19	TRBD1	TRBJ1-5	NA	TGTGCCAGTAGTCTAGGGACAGGGAAGGGCAATCAGCCCCAGCATTTT	CASSLGTGKGNQPQHF
TRBV6-6	TRBD1	TRBJ1-5	NA	TGTGCCAGCAGTTATGGACCGGGACAGGGAGATCAGCCCCAGCATTTT	CASSYGPGQGDQPQHF
TRBV2	NA	TRBJ2-3	once	TGTGCCAGCAGTGGGGAGCGCACAGATACGCAGTATTTT	CASSGERTDTQYF
TRBV6-6	NA	TRBJ1-4	once	TGTGCCAGTTCCCCGCGAGCCGAAAAACTGTTTTTT	CASSPRAEKLFF
TRBV5-1	NA	TRBJ1-2	NA	TGCGCCAGCAGCTATGCCAATCGACAGGTAAACACCTTC	CASSYANRQVNTF
TRBV23-1	NA	TRBJ2-7	NA	TGCGCCAGAGCCGACGAGCAGTACTTC	CARADEQYF
TRBV13	TRBD1	TRBJ1-6	few	TGTGCCAGCAGCGTCCAGGGGGCGAATTCACCCCTCCACTTT	CASSVQGANSPLHF
TRBV12-5	TRBD1	TRBJ1-5	NA	TGTGCTAGTGATTTAGGCGGGAGGGGGCAGTCTAGCAATCAGCCCCAGCATTTT	CASDLGGRGQSSNQPQHF
TRBV7-8	TRBD2	TRBJ2-1	NA	TGTGCCAGCAGCACGGGACTAGCGAGGGTTGAGTTCTTC	CASSTGLARVEFF
TRBV9	NA	TRBJ2-3	NA	TGTGCCAGCAGCGTAGGGCGGCTCTACGCAGATACGCAGTATTTT	CASSVGRLYADTQYF
TRBV2	NA	TRBJ1-1	NA	TGTGCCAGCAGTGAGGCGGGCACTGAAGCTTTCTTT	CASSEAGTEAFF
TRBV18	NA	TRBJ2-1	NA	TGTGCCAGCTCACCACTCCAGGGGTGGAACAATGAGCAGTTCTTC	CASSPLQGWNNEQFF
TRBV5-8	NA	TRBJ2-3	once	TGTGCCAGCAGCTTGGCTGAGCCCGATGCGCAGTATTTT	CASSLAEPDAQYF
TRBV6-6	NA	TRBJ2-7	NA	TGTGCCAGCAGGAAACCCCAGGGCGGTAGCTCCTACGAGCAGTACTTC	CASRKPQGGSSYEQYF
TRBV11-2	TRBD1	TRBJ1-2	NA	TGTGCCAGCAGCTTATTTAGTGAAAGGGGGACAGCAAACTATGGCTACACCTTC	CASSLFSERGTANYGYTF
TRBV30	TRBD2	TRBJ2-5	once	TGTGCCTGGAATGTGGGACTACGTTTCCAAGAGACCCAGTACTTC	CAWNVGLRFQETQYF
TRBV11-2	NA	TRBJ1-5	few	TGTGCCAGCAGCTTAGGTAACGGACAGTTGGACCAGCCCCAGCATTTT	CASSLGNGQLDQPQHF
TRBV2	TRBD1	TRBJ1-2	NA	TGTGCCAGCTCCTTCACAGGGGCGGATGGCTACACCTTC	CASSFTGADGYTF
TRBV10-1	TRBD1	TRBJ2-7	NA	TGCGCCAGCAGTGAGGGGGGACAGCGAAGTAACGAGCAGTACTTC	CASSEGGQRSNEQYF
TRBV5-4	NA	TRBJ1-3	NA	TGTGCCAGCAGCTTGAAACAGCCGGGAGGTGGAAACACCATATATTTT	CASSLKQPGGGNTIYF
TRBV5-1	TRBD2	TRBJ2-3	NA	TGCGCCAGCAGCTTGGATACTAGCGGGGCAGATACGCAGTATTTT	CASSLDTSGADTQYF
TRBV7-2	TRBD2	TRBJ2-5	few	TGTGCCAGCAGCTTACAACTAGCGGGGGGAGAGACCCAGTACTTC	CASSLQLAGGETQYF
TRBV11-3	TRBD1	TRBJ1-1	NA	TGTGCCAGCAGGCGACAGGGAATCGCTGAAGCTTTCTTT	CASRRQGIAEAFF
TRBV5-4	TRBD1	TRBJ1-2	NA	TGTGCCAGCAGCTTGGGTCGGACAGGGCCTCCTAACTATGGCTACACCTTC	CASSLGRTGPPNYGYTF
TRBV5-1	NA	TRBJ1-1	once	TGCGCCAGCAGCTTGGGTGGCGGAGCGGGGGCGGACACTGAAGCTTTCTTT	CASSLGGGAGADTEAFF
TRBV18	NA	TRBJ2-1	NA	TGTGCCAGCTCACCAGGGCTCTCCTACAATGAGCAGTTCTTC	CASSPGLSYNEQFF
TRBV6-5	NA	TRBJ2-6	NA	TGTGCCAGCCGGGGCTCTGGGGCCAACGTCCTGACTTTC	CASRGSGANVLTF
TRBV7-6	TRBD1	TRBJ2-5	NA	TGTGCCAGCAGCTCGCCTACAGGGGCGGGAGAGACCCAGTACTTC	CASSSPTGAGETQYF
TRBV4-2	NA	TRBJ1-2	NA	TGTGCCAGCAGCCAAGATTTGGCAGGTTTGGGTGGCTACACCTTC	CASSQDLAGLGGYTF
TRBV11-3	TRBD2	TRBJ2-5	NA	TGTGCCAGGTGGGGATGCGGGGTAGCGGGGGGCCGACCGGGCGAGACCCAGTACTTC	CARWGCGVAGGRPGETQYF
TRBV5-1	TRBD1	TRBJ1-4	NA	TGCGCCAGCAGCTTGGTGGCAGGGGGGAATGAAAAACTGTTTTTT	CASSLVAGGNEKLFF
TRBV13	TRBD1	TRBJ1-2	NA	TGTGCCAGCAGCTCCCGGGGACAGGGTGGTGGCTACACCTTC	CASSSRGQGGGYTF
TRBV10-3	TRBD2	TRBJ2-3	NA	TGTGCCATCAGTGAGCGGGGGGGCCTGGGCACAGATACGCAGTATTTT	CAISERGGLGTDTQYF
TRBV19	NA	TRBJ1-6	NA	TGTGCCAGTACGCAACTCTATAATTCACCCCTCCACTTT	CASTQLYNSPLHF
TRBV5-1	TRBD1	TRBJ1-2	NA	TGCGCCAGCAGCTTGGGCGTATCCGGGACAGGTTATGGCTACACCTTC	CASSLGVSGTGYGYTF
TRBV6-6	NA	TRBJ1-3	NA	TGTGCCAGCAGTTACTCGAGACTGCTCTCTGGAAACACCATATATTTT	CASSYSRLLSGNTIYF
TRBV7-9	NA	TRBJ1-2	NA	TGTGCCAGCAGACACATGGAGGGCCCTGGGCGGAGTGGCTACACCTTC	CASRHMEGPGRSGYTF
TRBV2	NA	TRBJ2-1	NA	TGTGCCAGTCAACAAGAACCCTACAATGAGCAGTTCTTC	CASQQEPYNEQFF
TRBV9	NA	TRBJ1-2	NA	TGTGCCAGCAGCGTCTATGAAACTACGAGCTCAAACTATGGCTACACCTTC	CASSVYETTSSNYGYTF
TRBV7-9	NA	TRBJ1-4	NA	TGTGCCAGCAGCCCATCTTTGGCAGGACAGTCGAATGAAAAACTGTTTTTT	CASSPSLAGQSNEKLFF
TRBV9	NA	TRBJ2-1	NA	TGTGCCAGCAGCACCCGACAGGGAAGGGAGGATGAGCAGTTCTTC	CASSTRQGREDEQFF
TRBV7-2	TRBD1	TRBJ1-2	NA	TGTGCCACCCCCGCGGGAGGGGGCTTTGGCTACACCTTC	CATPAGGGFGYTF
TRBV7-8	TRBD2	TRBJ2-5	NA	TGTGCCAGCAGCAGAGGACTAGCGGTAGAGACCCAGTACTTC	CASSRGLAVETQYF
TRBV5-1	NA	TRBJ1-4	NA	TGCGCCAGCAGCTTCCCGGAGGGAAAACTGTTTTTT	CASSFPEGKLFF
TRBV5-4	NA	TRBJ1-6	NA	TGTGCCAGCAGCTTGCAGGGTGTATATAATTCACCCCTCCACTTT	CASSLQGVYNSPLHF
TRBV25-1	TRBD2	TRBJ2-1	NA	TGTGCCAGCAGTGAAGGACGGACTAGCGGGGGGTACAATGAGCAGTTCTTC	CASSEGRTSGGYNEQFF
TRBV6-5	TRBD1	TRBJ2-1	NA	TGTGCCAGCAGTCCCCGGGACAGGGCGGTTTCTGAGCAGTTCTTC	CASSPRDRAVSEQFF
TRBV7-3	NA	TRBJ1-2	NA	TGTGCCAGCAGCCAAGCGTCACAGGGCAGTGGCTACACCTTC	CASSQASQGSGYTF
TRBV9	TRBD1	TRBJ1-6	NA	TGTGCCAGCAGCGCGACAGGGCGGTCACCCCTCCACTTT	CASSATGRSPLHF
TRBV19	NA	TRBJ2-2	NA	TGTGCCAGTAGTATCCTGGCAGGCACCGGGGAGCTGTTTTTT	CASSILAGTGELFF
TRBV28	NA	TRBJ1-2	once	TGTGCCAGCAGTTTATACCAGGGTCTGCGTGATGGCTACACCTTC	CASSLYQGLRDGYTF
TRBV19	NA	TRBJ1-1	NA	TGTGCCAGTAGCATAGGGGGGGGCACAGCTTTCTTT	CASSIGGGTAFF
TRBV5-1	NA	TRBJ1-1	NA	TGCGCCAGCAGTCAGGGGAAAGTGAACACTGAAGCTTTCTTT	CASSQGKVNTEAFF
TRBV2	TRBD1	TRBJ2-3	NA	TGTGCCAGCAGGGGACAGGGTTTTCACACAGATACGCAGTATTTT	CASRGQGFHTDTQYF
TRBV6-1	NA	TRBJ1-1	NA	TGTGCCAACAGCGGGGTCACTGAAGCTTTCTTT	CANSGVTEAFF